This TCR beta chain was captured in a study of tumor and adjacent non-tumor tissue in lung cancer. Study overall: Stage I to III disease affected about nine men and roughly five women aged 31 to 76.

With V trimmed by 5 bases and J by 7 bases, 11 bases remained unmatched. Germline values: CDR1 DFQATT, CDR2 SNEGSKA (reference sequence). The CDR3 length is 14 residues. This sample's RNA came from whole unsorted tissue. Whole-study findings and limits: Tumor TCR diversity, when higher, was linked to shorter survival.

With respect to this clonotype: Its target is unknown.

The library came from three nested PCR rounds adapted from ARM-PCR protocols. TCRdb reprocessed the multiplex PCR reads with MiXCR, giving one entry per CDR3 protein. The sample lists 70,000 or so distinct CDR3 sequences, 50% to 60% occurring once. The clonotype comes from a man in his fifties or sixties with non-small cell lung cancer. The sample was lung tumor tissue. The chain links TRBV20-1 to TRBJ2-1; 7 positions agree with TRBD1. The CDR3 is CSADTGVSKNEQFF. CDR3 bases: TGCAGTGCTGATACAGGGGTTAGTAAAAATGAGCAGTTCTTC.